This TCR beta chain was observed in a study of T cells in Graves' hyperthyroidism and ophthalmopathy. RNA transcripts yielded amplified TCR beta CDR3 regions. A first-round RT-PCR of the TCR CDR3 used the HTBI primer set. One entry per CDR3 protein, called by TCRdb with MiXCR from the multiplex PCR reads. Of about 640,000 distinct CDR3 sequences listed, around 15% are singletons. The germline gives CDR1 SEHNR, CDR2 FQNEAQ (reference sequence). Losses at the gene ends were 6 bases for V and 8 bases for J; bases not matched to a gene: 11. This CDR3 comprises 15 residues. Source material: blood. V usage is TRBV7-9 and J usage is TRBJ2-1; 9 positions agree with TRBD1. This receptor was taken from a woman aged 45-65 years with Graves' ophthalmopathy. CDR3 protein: CASRHPGQGGDEQFF. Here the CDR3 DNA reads TGTGCCAGCAGGCATCCGGGACAGGGAGGGGATGAGCAGTTCTTC.